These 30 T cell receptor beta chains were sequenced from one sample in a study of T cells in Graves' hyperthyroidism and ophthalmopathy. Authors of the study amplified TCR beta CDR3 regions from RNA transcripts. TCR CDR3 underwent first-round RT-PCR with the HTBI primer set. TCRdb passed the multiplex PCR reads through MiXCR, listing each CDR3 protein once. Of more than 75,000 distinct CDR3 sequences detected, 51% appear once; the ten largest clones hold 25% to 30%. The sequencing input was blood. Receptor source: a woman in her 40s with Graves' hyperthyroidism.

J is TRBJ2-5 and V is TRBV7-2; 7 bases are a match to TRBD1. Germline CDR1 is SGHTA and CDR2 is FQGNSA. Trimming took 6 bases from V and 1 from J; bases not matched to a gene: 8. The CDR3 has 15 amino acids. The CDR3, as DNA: TGTGCCAGCAGTTACTCGGGACAGTCCCAAGAGACCCAGTACTTC. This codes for CASSYSGQSQETQYF.

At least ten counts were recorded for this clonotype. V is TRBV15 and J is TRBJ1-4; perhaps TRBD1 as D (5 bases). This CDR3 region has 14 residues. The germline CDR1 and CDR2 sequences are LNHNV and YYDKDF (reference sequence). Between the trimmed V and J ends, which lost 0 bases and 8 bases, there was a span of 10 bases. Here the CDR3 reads CATSREAGQEKLFF. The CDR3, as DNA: TGTGCCACCAGCAGAGAAGCGGGGCAGGAAAAACTGTTTTTT.

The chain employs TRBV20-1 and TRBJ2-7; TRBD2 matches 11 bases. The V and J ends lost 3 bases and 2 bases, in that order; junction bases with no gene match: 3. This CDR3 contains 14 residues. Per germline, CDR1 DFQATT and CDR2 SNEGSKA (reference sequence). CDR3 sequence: CSASRLAGTYEQYF. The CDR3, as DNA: TGCAGTGCTAGCCGACTAGCGGGAACCTACGAGCAGTACTTC.

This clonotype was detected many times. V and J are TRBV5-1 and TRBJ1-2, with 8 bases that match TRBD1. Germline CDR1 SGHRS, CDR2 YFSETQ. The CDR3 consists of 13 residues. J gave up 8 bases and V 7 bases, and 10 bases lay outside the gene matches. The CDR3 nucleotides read TGCGCCAGCGACCCCAGGGGGCGGACGGGCTACACCTTC. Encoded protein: CASDPRGRTGYTF.

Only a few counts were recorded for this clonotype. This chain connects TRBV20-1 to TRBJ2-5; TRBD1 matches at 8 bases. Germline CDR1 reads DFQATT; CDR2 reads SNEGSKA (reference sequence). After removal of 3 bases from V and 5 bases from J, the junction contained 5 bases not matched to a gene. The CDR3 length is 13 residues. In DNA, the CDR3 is TGCAGTGCTAGTCGCACAGGGGGGGAGACCCAGTACTTC. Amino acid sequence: CSASRTGGETQYF.

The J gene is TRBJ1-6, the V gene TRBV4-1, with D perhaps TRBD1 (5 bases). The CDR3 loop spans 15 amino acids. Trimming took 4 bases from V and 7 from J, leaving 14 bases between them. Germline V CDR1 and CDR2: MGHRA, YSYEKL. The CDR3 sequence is CASSLKPGLNSPLHF. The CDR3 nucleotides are TGCGCCAGCAGCCTGAAACCGGGACTGAATTCACCCCTCCACTTT.

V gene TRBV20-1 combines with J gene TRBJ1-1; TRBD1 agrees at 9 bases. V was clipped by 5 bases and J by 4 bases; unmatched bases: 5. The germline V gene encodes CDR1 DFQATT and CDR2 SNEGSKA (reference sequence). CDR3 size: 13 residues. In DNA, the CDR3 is TGCAGTGCTCCCGGGACAGGGTTCACTGAAGCTTTCTTT. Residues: CSAPGTGFTEAFF.

The CDR3 DNA reads TGCAGCGCTGGGACTAGCGGGATCGGTACCCAGTACTTC. Protein product: CSAGTSGIGTQYF. The chain recombines TRBV29-1 with TRBJ2-5; 13 nucleotides line up with TRBD2. The CDR3 extends over 13 amino acids. The V segment lost 7 bases and the J segment 8 bases; nucleotides outside the gene matches: 7. CDR1 and CDR2 (germline): SQVTM, ANQGSEA.

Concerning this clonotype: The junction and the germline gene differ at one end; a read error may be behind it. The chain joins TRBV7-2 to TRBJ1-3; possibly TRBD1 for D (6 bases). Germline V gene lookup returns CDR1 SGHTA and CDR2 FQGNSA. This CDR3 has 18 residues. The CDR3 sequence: CACSLSGTGARGGNTIYF. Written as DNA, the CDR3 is TGTGCCTGCAGCCTGTCAGGGACGGGGGCCCGAGGGGGAAACACCATATATTTT.

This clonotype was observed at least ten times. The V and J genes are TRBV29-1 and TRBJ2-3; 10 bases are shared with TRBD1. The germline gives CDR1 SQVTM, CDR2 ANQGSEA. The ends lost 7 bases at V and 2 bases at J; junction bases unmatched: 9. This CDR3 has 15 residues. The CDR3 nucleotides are TGCAGCGCCCTGCCGGGACAGGGGATCACAGATACGCAGTATTTT. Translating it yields CSALPGQGITDTQYF.

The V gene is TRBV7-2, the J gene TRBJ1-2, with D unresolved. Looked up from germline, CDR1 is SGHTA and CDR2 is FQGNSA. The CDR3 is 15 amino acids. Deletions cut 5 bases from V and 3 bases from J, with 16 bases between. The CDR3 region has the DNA TGTGCCAGCAGCCCGGGAGGCAGGTCCGACTATGGCTACACCTTC. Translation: CASSPGGRSDYGYTF.

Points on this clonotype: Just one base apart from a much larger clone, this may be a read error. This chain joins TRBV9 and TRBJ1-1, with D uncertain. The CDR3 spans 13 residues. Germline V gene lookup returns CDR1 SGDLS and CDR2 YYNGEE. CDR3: CASGVEGNTEAFF. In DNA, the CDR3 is TGTGCCAGCGGCGTAGAAGGGAACACTGAAGCTTTCTTT.

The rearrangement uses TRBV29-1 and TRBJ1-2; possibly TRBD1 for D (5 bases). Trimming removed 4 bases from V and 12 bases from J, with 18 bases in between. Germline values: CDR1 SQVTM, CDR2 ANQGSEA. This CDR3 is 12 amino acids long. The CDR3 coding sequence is TGCAGCGTTGCCCATAGGGGCGCCGGAAACACCTTC. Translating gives CSVAHRGAGNTF.

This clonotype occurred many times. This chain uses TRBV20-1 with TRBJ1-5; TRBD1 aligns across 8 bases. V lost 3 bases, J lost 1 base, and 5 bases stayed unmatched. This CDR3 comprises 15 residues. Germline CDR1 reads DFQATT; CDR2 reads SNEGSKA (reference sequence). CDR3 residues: CSARDGQGSNQPQHF. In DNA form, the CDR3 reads TGCAGTGCTAGGGATGGACAGGGAAGCAATCAGCCCCAGCATTTT.

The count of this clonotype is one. CDR3 sequence reads: CSVGTSGRASDTQYF. In DNA form, the CDR3 reads TGCAGCGTCGGGACTAGCGGGAGGGCGTCAGATACGCAGTATTTT. The J gene is TRBJ2-3, the V gene TRBV29-1, with 16 bases fitting TRBD2. Germline CDR1 reads SQVTM; CDR2 reads ANQGSEA. The trim removed 6 bases at V and 4 bases at J, leaving 4 bases unmatched. CDR3 length: 15 amino acids.

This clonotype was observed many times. The DNA of the CDR3 is TGCAGTGCTAGAAGGACAGGATGGGAGCAGTACTTC. The encoded protein is CSARRTGWEQYF. This chain joins TRBV20-1 and TRBJ2-7; 7 nucleotides align to TRBD1. Looked up from germline, CDR1 is DFQATT and CDR2 is SNEGSKA (reference sequence). V lost 2 bases, J lost 7 bases, and 5 bases stayed unmatched. CDR3 length: 12 residues.

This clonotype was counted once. CDR3 region: CSAGREWGYEQYF. CDR3 bases: TGCAGCGCTGGCAGAGAATGGGGCTACGAGCAGTACTTC. The chain carries TRBV29-1 and TRBJ2-7, with D unresolved. This CDR3 has 13 amino acids. Germline V gene sequence: CDR1 SQVTM, CDR2 ANQGSEA. V shed 7 bases and J shed 3 bases, with 16 bases lying between them.

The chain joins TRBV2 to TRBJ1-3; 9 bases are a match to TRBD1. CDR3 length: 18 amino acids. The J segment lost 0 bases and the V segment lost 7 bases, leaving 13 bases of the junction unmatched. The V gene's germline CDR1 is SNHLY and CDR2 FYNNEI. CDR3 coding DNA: TGTGCCAGCACGCAGGACAGTCCGGGACAGGGCTCTGGAAACACCATATATTTT. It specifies CASTQDSPGQGSGNTIYF. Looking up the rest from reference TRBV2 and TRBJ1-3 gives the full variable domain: EPEVTQTPSHQVTQMGQEVILRCVPISNHLYFYWYRQILGQKVEFLVSFYNNEISEKSEIFDDQFSVERPDGSNFTLKIRSTKLEDSAMYFCASTQDSPGQGSGNTIYFGEGSWLTVV.

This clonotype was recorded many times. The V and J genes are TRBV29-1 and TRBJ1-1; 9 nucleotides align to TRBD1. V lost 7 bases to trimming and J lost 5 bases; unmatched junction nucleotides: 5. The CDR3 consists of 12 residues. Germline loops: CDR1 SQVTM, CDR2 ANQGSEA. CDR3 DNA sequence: TGCAGCGCGCGGGACAGGGCAACTGAAGCTTTCTTT. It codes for CSARDRATEAFF.

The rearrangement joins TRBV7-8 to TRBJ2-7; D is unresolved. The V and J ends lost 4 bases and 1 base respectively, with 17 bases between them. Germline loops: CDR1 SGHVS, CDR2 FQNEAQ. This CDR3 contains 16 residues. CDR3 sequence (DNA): TGTGCCAGCAGCTGCACCCCCCAAGGGCTGTCCTACGAGCAGTACTTC. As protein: CASSCTPQGLSYEQYF.

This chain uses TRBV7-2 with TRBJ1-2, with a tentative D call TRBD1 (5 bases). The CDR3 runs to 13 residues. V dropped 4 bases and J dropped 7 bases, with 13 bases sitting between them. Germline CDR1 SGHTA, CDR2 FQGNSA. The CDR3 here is CASSSRRGGGYTF. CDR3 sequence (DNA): TGTGCCAGCAGCTCTCGACGGGGCGGTGGCTACACCTTC.

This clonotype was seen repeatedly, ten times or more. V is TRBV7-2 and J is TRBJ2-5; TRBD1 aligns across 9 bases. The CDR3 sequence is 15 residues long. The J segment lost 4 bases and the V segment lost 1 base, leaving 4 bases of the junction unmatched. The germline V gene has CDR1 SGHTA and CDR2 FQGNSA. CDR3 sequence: CASSLGDRAGETQYF. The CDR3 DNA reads TGTGCCAGCAGCTTAGGGGACAGGGCAGGAGAGACCCAGTACTTC.

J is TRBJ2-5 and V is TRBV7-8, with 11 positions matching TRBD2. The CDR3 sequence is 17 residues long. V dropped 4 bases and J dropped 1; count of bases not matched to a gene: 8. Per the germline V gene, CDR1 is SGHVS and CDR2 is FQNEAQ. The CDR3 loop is CASSSTAGTSGQETQYF. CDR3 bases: TGTGCCAGCAGCTCCACTGCCGGGACTAGCGGCCAAGAGACCCAGTACTTC.

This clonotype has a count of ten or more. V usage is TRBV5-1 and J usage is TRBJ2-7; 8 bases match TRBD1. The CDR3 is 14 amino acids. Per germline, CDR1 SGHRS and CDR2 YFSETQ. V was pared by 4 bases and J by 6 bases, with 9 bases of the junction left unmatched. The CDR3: CASSPGQGMVEQYF. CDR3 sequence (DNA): TGCGCCAGCAGCCCCGGACAGGGAATGGTCGAGCAGTACTTC. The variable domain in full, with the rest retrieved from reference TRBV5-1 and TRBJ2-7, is KAGVTQTPRYLIKTRGQQVTLSCSPISGHRSVSWYQQTPGQGLQFLFEYFSETQRNKGNFPGRFSGRQFSNSRSEMNVSTLELGDSALYLCASSPGQGMVEQYFGPGTRLTVT.

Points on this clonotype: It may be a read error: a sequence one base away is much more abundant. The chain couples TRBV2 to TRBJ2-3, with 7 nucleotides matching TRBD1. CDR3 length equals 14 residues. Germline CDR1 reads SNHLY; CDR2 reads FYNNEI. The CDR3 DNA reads TGTGCCAGCAATTCCTTTCAGGGGACAGATGCGCAGTATTTT. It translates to CASNSFQGTDAQYF. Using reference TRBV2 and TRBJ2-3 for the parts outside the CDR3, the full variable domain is EPEVTQTPSHQVTQMGQEVILRCVPISNHLYFYWYRQILGQKVEFLVSFYNNEISEKSEIFDDQFSVERPDGSNFTLKIRSTKLEDSAMYFCASNSFQGTDAQYFGPGTRLTVL.

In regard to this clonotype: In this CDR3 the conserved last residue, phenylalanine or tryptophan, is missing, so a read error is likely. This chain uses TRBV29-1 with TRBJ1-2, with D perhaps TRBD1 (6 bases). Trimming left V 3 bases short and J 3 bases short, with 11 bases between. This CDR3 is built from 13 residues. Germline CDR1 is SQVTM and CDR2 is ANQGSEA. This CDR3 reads CSVDQGIDYGYTL. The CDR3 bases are TGCAGCGTTGATCAGGGGATCGACTATGGCTACACCCTC.

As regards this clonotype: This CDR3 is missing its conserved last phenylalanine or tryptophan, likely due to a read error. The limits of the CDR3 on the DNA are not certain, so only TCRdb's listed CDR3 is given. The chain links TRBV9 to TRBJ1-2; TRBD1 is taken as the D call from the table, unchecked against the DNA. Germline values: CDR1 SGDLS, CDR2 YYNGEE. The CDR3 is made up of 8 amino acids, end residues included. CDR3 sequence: CASSEGPS.

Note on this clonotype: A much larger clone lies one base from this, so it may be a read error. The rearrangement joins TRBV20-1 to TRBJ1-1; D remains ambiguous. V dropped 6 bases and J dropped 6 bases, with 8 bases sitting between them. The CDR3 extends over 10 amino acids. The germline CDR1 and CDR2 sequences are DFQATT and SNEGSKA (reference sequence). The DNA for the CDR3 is TGCAGTGCCCGGGCCCCTGAAGCTTTCTTT. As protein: CSARAPEAFF.

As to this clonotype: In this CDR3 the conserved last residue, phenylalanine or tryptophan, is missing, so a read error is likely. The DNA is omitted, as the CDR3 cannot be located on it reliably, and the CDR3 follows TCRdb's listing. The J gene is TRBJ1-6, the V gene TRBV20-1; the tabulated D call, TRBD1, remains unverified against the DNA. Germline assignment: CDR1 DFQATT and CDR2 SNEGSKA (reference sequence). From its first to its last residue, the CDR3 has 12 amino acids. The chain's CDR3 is CSARPTRDRANY.

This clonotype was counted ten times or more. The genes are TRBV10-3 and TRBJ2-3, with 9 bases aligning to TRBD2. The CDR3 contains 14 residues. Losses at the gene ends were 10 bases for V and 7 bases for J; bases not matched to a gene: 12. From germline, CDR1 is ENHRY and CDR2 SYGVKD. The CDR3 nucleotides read TGTGCCAGCCAATTAGCGGGAGTGGCAAATACGCAGTATTTT. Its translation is CASQLAGVANTQYF.